This TCR beta chain was recorded in a study of T cells in Graves' hyperthyroidism and ophthalmopathy. The wider study: Staff took peripheral blood when the initial diagnosis was made, before any treatment began. Study outcomes and limitations: Researchers found most expanded thyroid clonotypes above 0.001 in blood as well.

Notes on this clonotype: Antigen: not known. This clone may be a read error of a much larger clone one base away.

From RNA transcripts, TCR beta CDR3 regions were amplified. The HTBI primer set served for first-round RT-PCR of the TCR CDR3. Via MiXCR, TCRdb re-called the multiplex PCR reads, giving one row per CDR3 protein. The sample lists some 350,000 distinct CDR3 sequences, about 15% occurring once. Germline V gives CDR1 SGHTA, CDR2 FQGNSA. This CDR3 has 14 amino acids. The chain has TRBV7-2 and TRBJ1-1; D not certain. Specimen: blood. This receptor was identified in a woman aged 18-30 years with Graves' hyperthyroidism that later progressed to Graves' ophthalmopathy. The CDR3 DNA reads as TGTGCCAGCAGCCAAGGAGTTGGATTCAATGAAGGTTTCTTT. The encoded protein is CASSQGVGFNEGFF.